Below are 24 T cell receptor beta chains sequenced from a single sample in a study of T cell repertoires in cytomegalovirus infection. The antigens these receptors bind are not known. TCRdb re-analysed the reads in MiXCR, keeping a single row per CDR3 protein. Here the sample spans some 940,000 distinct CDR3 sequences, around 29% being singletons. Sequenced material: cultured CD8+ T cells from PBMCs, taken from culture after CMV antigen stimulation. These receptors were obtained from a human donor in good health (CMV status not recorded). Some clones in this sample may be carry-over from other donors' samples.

In DNA, the CDR3 is TGTGCCAGCAGCTTGCCTGGGGGCCAGGTGGAGACCCAGTACTTC. Amino acid sequence: CASSLPGGQVETQYF. The chain carries TRBV13 and TRBJ2-5, with D tentatively TRBD1 (6 bases). Germline assignment: CDR1 PRHDT and CDR2 FYEKMQ (reference sequence). The CDR3 length is 15 residues. With 3 bases removed from V and 5 bases from J, the gap between germline ends came to 16 bases.

The CDR3 DNA reads TGTGCCAGCAGTCATGTCAACACCGGGGAGCTGTTTTTT. It is translated as CASSHVNTGELFF. The chain uses TRBV12-3 or TRBV12-4 and TRBJ2-2; D gene unclear. V lost 5 bases to trimming and J lost 2 bases, with 6 bases between them. This CDR3 has 13 amino acids.

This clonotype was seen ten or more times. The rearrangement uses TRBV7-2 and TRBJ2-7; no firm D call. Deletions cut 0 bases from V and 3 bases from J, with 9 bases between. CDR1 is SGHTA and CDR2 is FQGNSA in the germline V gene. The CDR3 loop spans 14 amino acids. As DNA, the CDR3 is TGTGCCAGCAGCTTAGCACATAGGGTCTACGAGCAGTACTTC. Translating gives CASSLAHRVYEQYF.

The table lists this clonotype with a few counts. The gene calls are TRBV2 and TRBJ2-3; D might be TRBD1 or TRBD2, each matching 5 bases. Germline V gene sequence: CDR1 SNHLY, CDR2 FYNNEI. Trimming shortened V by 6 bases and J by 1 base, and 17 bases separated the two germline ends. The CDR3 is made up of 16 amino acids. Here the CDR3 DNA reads TGTGCCAGCAGCCGGGGCCCCGCGGTGCGCACAGATACGCAGTATTTT. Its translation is CASSRGPAVRTDTQYF.

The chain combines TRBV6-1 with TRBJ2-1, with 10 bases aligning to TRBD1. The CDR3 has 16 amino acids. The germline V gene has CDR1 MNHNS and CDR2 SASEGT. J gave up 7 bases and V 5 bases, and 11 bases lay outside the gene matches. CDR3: CASSPRTGGDWNEQFF. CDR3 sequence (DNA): TGTGCCAGCAGTCCTAGGACAGGGGGGGATTGGAATGAGCAGTTCTTC.

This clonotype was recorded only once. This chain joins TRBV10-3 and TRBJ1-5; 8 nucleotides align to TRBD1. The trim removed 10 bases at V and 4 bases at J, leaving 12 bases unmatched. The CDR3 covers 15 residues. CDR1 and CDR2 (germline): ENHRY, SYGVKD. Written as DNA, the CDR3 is TGTGCCAGCCAGACAGGGGAGGGTAGGAATCAGCCCCAGCATTTT. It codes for CASQTGEGRNQPQHF.

CDR3 in DNA: TGTGCCAGCAGTTACTCCTCCGGCCCCGACAGGGACATCTACAATGAGCAGTTCTTC. This sequence encodes CASSYSSGPDRDIYNEQFF. V gene TRBV6-2 or TRBV6-3 combines with J gene TRBJ2-1, with TRBD1 identical over 7 bases. CDR1 and CDR2 (germline): MNHEY, SVGEGT. Trimming removed 0 bases from V and 3 bases from J; junction bases left unmatched: 14. This CDR3 region has 19 residues.

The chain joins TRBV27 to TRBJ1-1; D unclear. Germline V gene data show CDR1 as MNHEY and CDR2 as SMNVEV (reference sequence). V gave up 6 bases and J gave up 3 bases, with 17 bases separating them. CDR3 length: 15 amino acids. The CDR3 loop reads CASSPLVGRYTEAFF. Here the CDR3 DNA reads TGTGCCAGCAGCCCCTTAGTTGGACGGTACACTGAAGCTTTCTTT.

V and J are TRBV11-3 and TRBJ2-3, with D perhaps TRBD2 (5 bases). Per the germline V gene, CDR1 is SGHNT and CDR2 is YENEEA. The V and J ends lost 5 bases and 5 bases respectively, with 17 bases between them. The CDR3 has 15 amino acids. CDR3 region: CASSPRYVGVDTQYF. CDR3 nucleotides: TGTGCCAGCAGCCCCCGATACGTCGGGGTAGATACGCAGTATTTT.

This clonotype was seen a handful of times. CDR3 coding DNA: TGTGCCACCAGTGACCACTCGACAGGTTATAACACCGGGGAGCTGTTTTTT. It is translated as CATSDHSTGYNTGELFF. The rearrangement uses TRBV24-1 and TRBJ2-2; perhaps TRBD1 as D (6 bases). The V end lost 4 bases, the J end lost 2 bases, and 16 bases lay between the germline ends. This CDR3 comprises 17 residues. Germline values: CDR1 KGHDR, CDR2 SFDVKD.

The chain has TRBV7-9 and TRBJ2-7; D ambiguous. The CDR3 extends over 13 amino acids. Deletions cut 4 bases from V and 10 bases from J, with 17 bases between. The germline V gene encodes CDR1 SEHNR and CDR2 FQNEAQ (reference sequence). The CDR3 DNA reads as TGTGCCAGCAGCTCCGGGTCCTCTTTCGGCCAGTACGTC. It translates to CASSSGSSFGQYV.

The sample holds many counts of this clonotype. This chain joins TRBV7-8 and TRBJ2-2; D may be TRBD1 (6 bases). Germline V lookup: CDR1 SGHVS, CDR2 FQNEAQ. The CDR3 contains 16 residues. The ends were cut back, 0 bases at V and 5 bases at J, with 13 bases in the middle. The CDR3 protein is CASSLARAGETGELFF. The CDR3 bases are TGTGCCAGCAGCTTAGCGAGGGCAGGGGAGACCGGGGAGCTGTTTTTT.

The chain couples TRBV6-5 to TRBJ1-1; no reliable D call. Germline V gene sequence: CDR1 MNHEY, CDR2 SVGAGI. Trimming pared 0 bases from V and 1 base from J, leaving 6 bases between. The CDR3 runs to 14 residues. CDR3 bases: TGTGCCAGCAGTTACTCGAACGCGAACACTGAAGCTTTCTTT. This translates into CASSYSNANTEAFF.

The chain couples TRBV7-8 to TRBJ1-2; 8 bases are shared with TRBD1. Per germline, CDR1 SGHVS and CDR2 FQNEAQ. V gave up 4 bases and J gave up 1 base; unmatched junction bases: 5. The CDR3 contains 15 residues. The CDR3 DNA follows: TGTGCCAGCAGCTCTGGACAGGGCAATAACTATGGCTACACCTTC. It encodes CASSSGQGNNYGYTF.

CDR3 sequence (DNA): TGTGCCAGCAGCGCCACGGGAGTTGGTAATTCACCCCTCCACTTT. Protein: CASSATGVGNSPLHF. The rearrangement joins TRBV7-3 to TRBJ1-6; the D is unclear. The CDR3 sequence is 15 residues long. Germline V gene data show CDR1 as SGHTA and CDR2 as FQGTGA. V was trimmed by 5 bases and J by 6 bases, leaving 14 bases between them.

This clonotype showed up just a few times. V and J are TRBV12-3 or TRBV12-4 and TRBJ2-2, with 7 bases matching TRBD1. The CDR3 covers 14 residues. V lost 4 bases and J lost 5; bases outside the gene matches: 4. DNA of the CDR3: TGTGCCAGCAGTTCCGAACAGGGGACCGGGGAGCTGTTTTTT. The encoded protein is CASSSEQGTGELFF.

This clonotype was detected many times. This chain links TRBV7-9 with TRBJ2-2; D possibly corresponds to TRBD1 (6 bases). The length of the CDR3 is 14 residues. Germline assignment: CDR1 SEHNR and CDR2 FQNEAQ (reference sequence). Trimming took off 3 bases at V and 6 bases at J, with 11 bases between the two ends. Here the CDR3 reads CASSLGASPGELFF. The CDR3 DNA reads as TGTGCCAGCAGCTTGGGGGCGAGTCCCGGGGAGCTGTTTTTT.

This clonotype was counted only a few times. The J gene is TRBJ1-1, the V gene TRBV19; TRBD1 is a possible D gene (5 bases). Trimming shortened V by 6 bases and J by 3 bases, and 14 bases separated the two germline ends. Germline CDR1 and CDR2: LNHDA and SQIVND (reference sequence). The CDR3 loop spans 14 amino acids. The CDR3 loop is CASRFGAAHTEAFF. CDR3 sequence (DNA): TGTGCCAGTAGGTTCGGGGCCGCTCACACTGAAGCTTTCTTT.

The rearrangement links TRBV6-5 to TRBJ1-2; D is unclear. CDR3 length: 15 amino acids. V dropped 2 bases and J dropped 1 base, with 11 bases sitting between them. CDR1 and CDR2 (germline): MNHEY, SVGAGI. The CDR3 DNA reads TGTGCCAGCAGTTACGCCCGGGGAGGTAACTATGGCTACACCTTC. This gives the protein CASSYARGGNYGYTF.

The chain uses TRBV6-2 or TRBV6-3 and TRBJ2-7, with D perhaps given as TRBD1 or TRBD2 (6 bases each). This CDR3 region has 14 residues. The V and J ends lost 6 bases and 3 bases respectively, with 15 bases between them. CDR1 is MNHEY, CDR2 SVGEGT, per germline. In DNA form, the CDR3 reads TGTGCCAGCAGCGAGGGGGAGGAGGTCTACGAGCAGTACGTC. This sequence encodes CASSEGEEVYEQYV.

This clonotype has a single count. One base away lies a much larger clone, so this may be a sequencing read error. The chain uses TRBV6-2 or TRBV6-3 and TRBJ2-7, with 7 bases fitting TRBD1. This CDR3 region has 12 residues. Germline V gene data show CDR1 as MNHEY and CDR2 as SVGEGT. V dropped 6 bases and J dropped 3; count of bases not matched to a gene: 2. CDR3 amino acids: CASSTGDYEQYF. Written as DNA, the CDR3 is TGTGCCAGCAGCACAGGGGACTACGAGCAGTACTTC.

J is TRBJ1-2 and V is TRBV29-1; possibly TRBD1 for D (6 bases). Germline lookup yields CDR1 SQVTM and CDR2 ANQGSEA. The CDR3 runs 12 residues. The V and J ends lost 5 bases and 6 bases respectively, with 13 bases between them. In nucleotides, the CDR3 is TGCAGCGTTTCCACCAGGGGTGATGGCTACACCTTC. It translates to CSVSTRGDGYTF.

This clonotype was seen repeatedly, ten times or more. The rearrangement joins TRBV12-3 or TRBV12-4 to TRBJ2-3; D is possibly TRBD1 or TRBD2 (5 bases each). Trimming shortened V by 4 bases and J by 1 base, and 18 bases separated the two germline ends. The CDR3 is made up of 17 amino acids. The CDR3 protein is CASSWGTGTPRTDTQYF. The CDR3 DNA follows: TGTGCCAGCAGTTGGGGTACCGGGACCCCCCGCACAGATACGCAGTATTTT.

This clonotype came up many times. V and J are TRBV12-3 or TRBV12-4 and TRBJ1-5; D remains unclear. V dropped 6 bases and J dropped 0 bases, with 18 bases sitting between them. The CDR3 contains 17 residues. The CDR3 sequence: CASSPSRDGYSNQPQHF. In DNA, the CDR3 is TGTGCCAGCAGCCCCTCCCGGGATGGGTATAGCAATCAGCCCCAGCATTTT.